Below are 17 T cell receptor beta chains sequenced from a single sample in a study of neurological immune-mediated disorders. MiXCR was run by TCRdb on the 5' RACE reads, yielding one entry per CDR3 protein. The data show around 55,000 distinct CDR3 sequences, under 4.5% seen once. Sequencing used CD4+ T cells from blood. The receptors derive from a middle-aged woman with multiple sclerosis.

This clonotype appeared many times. CDR3 nucleotides: TGTGCCAGCAGCCAAGATATCTCCAGGGTCAATGGCTACACCTTC. Encoded protein: CASSQDISRVNGYTF. V gene TRBV3-1 combines with J gene TRBJ1-2, with D maybe TRBD1 (5 bases). Germline CDR1 reads LGHDT; CDR2 reads YNNKEL (reference sequence). The CDR3 loop spans 15 amino acids. Trimming stripped 0 bases from V and 6 bases from J, with 14 bases between.

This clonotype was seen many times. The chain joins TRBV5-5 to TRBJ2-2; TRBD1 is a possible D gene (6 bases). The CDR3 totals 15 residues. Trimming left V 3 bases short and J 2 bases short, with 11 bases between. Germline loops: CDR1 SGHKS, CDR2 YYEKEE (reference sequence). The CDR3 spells CASSYRVLNTGELFF. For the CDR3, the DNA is TGTGCCAGCAGCTACAGGGTCCTCAACACCGGGGAGCTGTTTTTT.

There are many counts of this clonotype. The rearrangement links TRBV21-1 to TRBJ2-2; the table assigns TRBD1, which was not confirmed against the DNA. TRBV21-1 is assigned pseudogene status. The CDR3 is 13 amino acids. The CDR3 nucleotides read TGTGCCAGCACCTACAGGGTCACCGGGGAGCTGTTTTTT. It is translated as CASTYRVTGELFF.

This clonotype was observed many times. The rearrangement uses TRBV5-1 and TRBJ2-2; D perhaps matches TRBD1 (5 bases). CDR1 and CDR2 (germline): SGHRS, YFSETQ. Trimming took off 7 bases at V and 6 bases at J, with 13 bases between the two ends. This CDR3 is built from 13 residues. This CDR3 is CASGPGIPGELFF. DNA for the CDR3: TGCGCCAGCGGGCCAGGGATTCCCGGGGAGCTGTTTTTT.

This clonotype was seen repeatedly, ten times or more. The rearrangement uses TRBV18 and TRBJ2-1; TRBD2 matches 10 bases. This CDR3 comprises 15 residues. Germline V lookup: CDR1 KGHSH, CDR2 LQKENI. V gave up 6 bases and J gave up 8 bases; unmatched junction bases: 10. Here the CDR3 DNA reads TGTGCCAGCTCGGCCGGGACTAGCGCCAGCGATGAGCAGTTCTTC. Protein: CASSAGTSASDEQFF.

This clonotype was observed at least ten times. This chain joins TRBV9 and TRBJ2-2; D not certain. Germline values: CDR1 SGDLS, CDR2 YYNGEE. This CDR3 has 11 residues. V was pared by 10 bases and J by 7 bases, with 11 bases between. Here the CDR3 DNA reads TGTGCCGTCTCCAGTCACGGGGAGCTGTTTTTT. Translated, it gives CAVSSHGELFF.

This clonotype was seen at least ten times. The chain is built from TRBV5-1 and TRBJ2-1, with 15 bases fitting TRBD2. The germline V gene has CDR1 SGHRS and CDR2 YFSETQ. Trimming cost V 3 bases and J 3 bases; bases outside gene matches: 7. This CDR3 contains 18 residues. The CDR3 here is CASSSGLAGGSYYNEQFF. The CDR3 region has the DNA TGCGCCAGCAGCTCGGGACTAGCGGGGGGCTCTTACTACAATGAGCAGTTCTTC.

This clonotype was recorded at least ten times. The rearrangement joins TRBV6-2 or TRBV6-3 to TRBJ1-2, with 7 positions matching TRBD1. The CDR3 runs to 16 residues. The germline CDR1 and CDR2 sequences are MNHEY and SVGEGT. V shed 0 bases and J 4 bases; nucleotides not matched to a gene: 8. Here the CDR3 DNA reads TGTGCCAGCAGTTACTCGAAGGACCGACAGGGCTATGGCTACACCTTC. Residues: CASSYSKDRQGYGYTF.

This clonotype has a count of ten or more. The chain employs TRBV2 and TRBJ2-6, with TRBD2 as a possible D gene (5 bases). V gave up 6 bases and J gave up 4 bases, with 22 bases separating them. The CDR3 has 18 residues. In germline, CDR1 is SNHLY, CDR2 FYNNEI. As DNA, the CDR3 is TGTGCCAGCAGGAGCAGAGGGTTTTTCTCTGTCGGGGCCAACGTCCTGACTTTC. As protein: CASRSRGFFSVGANVLTF.

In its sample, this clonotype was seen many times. The CDR3 here is CSARARDRSTDTQYF. The CDR3 DNA reads as TGCAGTGCTAGGGCACGGGACCGTAGCACAGATACGCAGTATTTT. V is TRBV20-1 and J is TRBJ2-3; either TRBD1 or TRBD2 may fit D (5 bases each). The CDR3 is 15 amino acids. CDR1 and CDR2 (germline): DFQATT, SNEGSKA (reference sequence). V lost 3 bases to trimming and J lost 0 bases, with 13 bases between them.

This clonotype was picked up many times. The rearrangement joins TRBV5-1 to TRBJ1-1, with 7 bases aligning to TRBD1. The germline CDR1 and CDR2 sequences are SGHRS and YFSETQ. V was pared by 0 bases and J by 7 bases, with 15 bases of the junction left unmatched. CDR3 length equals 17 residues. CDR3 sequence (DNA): TGCGCCAGCAGCTTGGCCCGTTTACAGGGGAGATCGAGTGAAGCTTTCTTT. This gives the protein CASSLARLQGRSSEAFF.

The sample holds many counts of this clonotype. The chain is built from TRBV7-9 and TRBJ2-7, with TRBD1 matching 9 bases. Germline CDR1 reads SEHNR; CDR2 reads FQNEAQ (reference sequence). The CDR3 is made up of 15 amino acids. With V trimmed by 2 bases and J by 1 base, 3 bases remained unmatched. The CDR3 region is CASSLMGQGSYEQYF. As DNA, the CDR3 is TGTGCCAGCAGCTTAATGGGACAGGGTTCCTACGAGCAGTACTTC.

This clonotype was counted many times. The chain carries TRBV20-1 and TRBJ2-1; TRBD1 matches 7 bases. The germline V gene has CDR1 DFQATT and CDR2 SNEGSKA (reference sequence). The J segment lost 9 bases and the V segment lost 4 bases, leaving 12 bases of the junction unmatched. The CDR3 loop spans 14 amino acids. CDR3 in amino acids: CSATGQSNIGEQFF. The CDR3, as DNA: TGCAGTGCTACGGGACAGTCTAATATTGGTGAGCAGTTCTTC.

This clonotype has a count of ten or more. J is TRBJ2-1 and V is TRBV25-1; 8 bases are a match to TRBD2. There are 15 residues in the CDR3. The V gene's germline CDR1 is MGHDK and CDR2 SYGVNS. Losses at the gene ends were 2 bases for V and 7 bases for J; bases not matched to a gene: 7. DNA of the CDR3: TGTGCCAGCAGTGAACATGACGGGGGGGTGAATGAGCAGTTCTTC. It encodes CASSEHDGGVNEQFF.

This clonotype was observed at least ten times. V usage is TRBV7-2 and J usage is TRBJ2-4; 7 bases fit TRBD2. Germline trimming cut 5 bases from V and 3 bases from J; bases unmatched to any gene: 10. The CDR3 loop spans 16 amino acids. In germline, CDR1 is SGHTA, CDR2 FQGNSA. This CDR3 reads CASSLNEGRVKNIQYF. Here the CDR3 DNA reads TGTGCCAGCAGCCTAAATGAGGGGAGGGTCAAAAACATTCAGTACTTC.

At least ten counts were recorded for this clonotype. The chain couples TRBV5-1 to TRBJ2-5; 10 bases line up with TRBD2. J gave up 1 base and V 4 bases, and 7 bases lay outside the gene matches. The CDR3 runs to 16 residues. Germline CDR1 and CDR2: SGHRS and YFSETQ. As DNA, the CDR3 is TGCGCCAGCAGCGTAGCGGGGGGTATTAGCCAAGAGACCCAGTACTTC. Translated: CASSVAGGISQETQYF.

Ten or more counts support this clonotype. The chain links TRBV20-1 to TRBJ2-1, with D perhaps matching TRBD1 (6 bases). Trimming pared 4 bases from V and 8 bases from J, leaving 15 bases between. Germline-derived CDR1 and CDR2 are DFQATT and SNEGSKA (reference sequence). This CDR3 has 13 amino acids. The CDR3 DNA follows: TGCAGTGCTAATCCCGACAGGAGGCATGAGCAGTTCTTC. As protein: CSANPDRRHEQFF.